These T cell receptor beta chains were read from a single sample in a study of blood T cell repertoires in COVID-19. Measured with immunoSEQ multiplex PCR; TCRdb has only the in-frame clones, and not every one. The data show about 250,000 clones, 81% seen once. What was sequenced was peripheral blood. These receptors all come from a woman at least 80 years old with acute or convalescent COVID-19. Both conserved end residues are part of each CDR3. A D gene is named only where the DNA matches it firmly. Clone size appears in some rows only: once, few, many, or a class for an expanded clone.

CDR3aa | CDR3nt | d_gene | abundance | len | j_gene | v_gene
CASTLDAQGADGYTF | TGTGCCAGCACCCTTGATGCGCAGGGGGCTGATGGCTACACCTTC | TRBD1 | . | 15 | TRBJ1-2 | TRBV9
CASTPGRGSYEQYF | TGTGCCAGTACCCCCGGACGGGGATCCTACGAGCAGTACTTC | . | few | 14 | TRBJ2-7 | TRBV19
CAIRTDGGSSYEQYF | TGTGCCATCAGGACCGATGGAGGCAGCTCCTACGAGCAGTACTTC | . | . | 15 | TRBJ2-7 | TRBV10-3
CAWSNRGTGVSYEQYF | TGTGCCTGGAGTAACCGCGGGACAGGGGTTTCCTACGAGCAGTACTTC | TRBD1 | once | 16 | TRBJ2-7 | TRBV30
CASSLMRQGAGELFF | TGCGCCAGCAGCTTAATGAGACAGGGGGCCGGGGAGCTGTTTTTT | TRBD1 | . | 15 | TRBJ2-2 | TRBV5-1
CASSLRTGREETQYF | TGTGCCAGCAGCTTAAGGACAGGGAGGGAAGAGACCCAGTACTTC | . | . | 15 | TRBJ2-5 | TRBV7-2
CASSYKADSGNTIYF | TGTGCCAGCAGTTATAAAGCGGACTCTGGAAACACCATATATTTT | . | . | 15 | TRBJ1-3 | TRBV6-6
CASSEGRYNEQFF | TGTGCCAGCAGTGAGGGCCGCTACAATGAGCAGTTCTTC | . | . | 13 | TRBJ2-1 | TRBV2
CASSYSERGSYEQYF | TGTGCCAGCAGTTACTCGGAGCGGGGCTCCTACGAGCAGTACTTC | TRBD2 | . | 15 | TRBJ2-7 | TRBV6-6
CASVSSSGQGIQPQHF | TGTGCCAGTGTATCCTCCTCGGGACAGGGTATTCAGCCCCAGCATTTT | TRBD1 | . | 16 | TRBJ1-5 | TRBV19
CASSDRTGYYEQYF | TGTGCCAGCAGTGACCGGACAGGGTACTACGAGCAGTACTTC | TRBD1 | . | 14 | TRBJ2-7 | TRBV2
CASIPTGTSYEQYF | TGTGCCAGCATTCCGACAGGGACCTCCTACGAGCAGTACTTC | TRBD1 | . | 14 | TRBJ2-7 | TRBV6-5
CASSLTLAVQETQYF | TGTGCCAGCAGTTTAACGCTAGCGGTCCAAGAGACCCAGTACTTC | TRBD2 | . | 15 | TRBJ2-5 | TRBV27
CASRWDRNYNEQFF | TGCGCCAGCAGGTGGGACAGGAACTACAATGAGCAGTTCTTC | TRBD1 | . | 14 | TRBJ2-1 | TRBV10-1
CASSQAGLNTGELFF | TGTGCCAGCAGCCAAGCCGGACTAAACACCGGGGAGCTGTTTTTT | . | . | 15 | TRBJ2-2 | TRBV3-1/TRBV3-2
CASSLFPPGKAGELFF | TGTGCCAGCAGCTTATTTCCCCCGGGGAAGGCAGGAGAGCTGTTTTTT | . | . | 16 | TRBJ2-2 | TRBV13
CASSRQGQTYGYTF | TGCGCCAGCAGCCGACAGGGACAGACCTATGGCTACACCTTC | TRBD1 | once | 14 | TRBJ1-2 | TRBV4-1
CSVGDRVPEAFF | TGCAGCGTGGGGGACAGGGTCCCTGAAGCTTTCTTT | TRBD1 | . | 12 | TRBJ1-1 | TRBV29-1
CATKAPGVDYEQYF | TGTGCCACGAAGGCACCGGGGGTCGATTACGAGCAGTACTTC | . | . | 14 | TRBJ2-7 | TRBV15
CASRQGNSPLHF | TGTGCCAGCCGACAGGGGAATTCACCCCTCCACTTT | TRBD1 | . | 12 | TRBJ1-6 | TRBV12-3/TRBV12-4
CASSRTGHGYTF | TGTGCCAGCAGTAGAACAGGGCATGGCTACACCTTC | . | . | 12 | TRBJ1-2 | TRBV6-5
CASSPGGQAGMGTDTQYF | TGTGCCAGCAGTCCCGGGGGTCAGGCGGGCATGGGCACAGATACGCAGTATTTT | . | . | 18 | TRBJ2-3 | TRBV6-6
CASSLDRVSYGYTF | TGTGCCAGCAGTCTTGACAGGGTGAGCTATGGCTACACCTTC | TRBD1 | . | 14 | TRBJ1-2 | TRBV2
CASSPWQLFGYTF | TGTGCCAGCAGCCCCTGGCAGTTGTTTGGCTACACCTTC | . | . | 13 | TRBJ1-2 | TRBV6-2/TRBV6-3
CASSPRGGKDTEAFF | TGTGCCAGCAGCCCGCGGGGAGGGAAGGACACTGAAGCTTTCTTT | . | . | 15 | TRBJ1-1 | TRBV11-2
CAISELTGQETQYF | TGTGCCATCAGTGAGTTGACAGGGCAAGAGACCCAGTACTTC | TRBD1 | . | 14 | TRBJ2-5 | TRBV10-3
CASSLEAAGVGEQFF | TGTGCCAGCAGCTTAGAGGCGGCGGGAGTTGGAGAGCAGTTCTTC | TRBD2 | . | 15 | TRBJ2-1 | TRBV11-3
CASSYQGQNTGELFF | TGTGCCAGCAGTTACCAGGGACAGAACACCGGGGAGCTGTTTTTT | . | few | 15 | TRBJ2-2 | TRBV6-5